This section outlines one T cell receptor beta chain sequence together with its context. Its antigen is not known. The CDR3 consists of 15 residues. Germline V gene sequence: CDR1 MNHNS, CDR2 SASEGT. The germline V and J ends were trimmed by 3 bases and 1 base, with 12 bases remaining between them. The entry originates in a study of cytomegalovirus exposure and HLA in healthy donors. Study-wide context: Later analysis reported that the approximately 120 validation repertoires shared the platform of the approximately 670 first-cohort repertoires. The study's findings and limits: Most TCR sequences were rare, but some public TCRs occurred in many donors. Confirmation in vitro established that three CMV-associated chains were specific for CMV antigens.

Profiling relied on immunoSEQ multiplex PCR, and the TCRdb table lists in-frame clones only, not all of them. The repertoire includes 98,000 or so clones, 90% to 96% of them detected once, and 0.67% sits in the top ten. The sequence came from a woman between 18 and 29 years old in good health and CMV-seronegative. Source material: PBMCs. The V gene is TRBV6-1, the J gene TRBJ1-1; D remains unclear. This chain's CDR3 is CASSDSGFPNTEAFF. DNA of the CDR3: TGTGCCAGCAGTGATTCAGGTTTTCCGAACACTGAAGCTTTCTTT.